Following are 2 T cell receptor beta chains from one sample sequenced in a study of shared clonotypes between healthy human individuals. The assay was immunoSEQ multiplex PCR, and TCRdb's table has in-frame clones only and misses some. The table includes over 950,000 clones, 70% to 85% detected once. Sequencing input: memory CD4+ T cells from PBMCs. Subset given: CD45RA-negative fraction. Receptors originate from a man aged 18 to 30 in good health. Some clones in this sample may be carry-over from other donors' samples.

J is TRBJ2-5 and V is TRBV9; D unresolved. With 2 bases removed from V and 0 bases from J, the gap between germline ends came to 11 bases. The CDR3 covers 15 residues. Germline CDR1 SGDLS, CDR2 YYNGEE. Here the CDR3 reads CASSVASAYQETQYF. Written as DNA, the CDR3 is TGTGCCAGCAGCGTCGCCAGTGCGTACCAAGAGACCCAGTACTTC.

Concerning this clone: The sample carries other DNA sequences with the same CDR3. The chain uses TRBV19 and TRBJ2-5; D remains ambiguous. This CDR3 has 11 amino acids. Germline CDR1 LNHDA, CDR2 SQIVND (reference sequence). V shed 3 bases and J shed 5 bases, with 4 bases lying between them. The CDR3 DNA reads TGTGCCAGTAGTATTCGGGAGACCCAGTACTTC. It codes for CASSIRETQYF.